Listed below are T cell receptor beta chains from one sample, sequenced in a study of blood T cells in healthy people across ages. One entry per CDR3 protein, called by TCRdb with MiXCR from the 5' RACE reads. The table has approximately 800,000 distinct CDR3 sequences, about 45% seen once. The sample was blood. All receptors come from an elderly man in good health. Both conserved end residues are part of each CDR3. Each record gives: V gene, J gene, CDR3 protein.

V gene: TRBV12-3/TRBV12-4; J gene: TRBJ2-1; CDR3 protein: CASSIAAGGSEQFF
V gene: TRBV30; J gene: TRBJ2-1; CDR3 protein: CAWSPHGPLQDEQFF
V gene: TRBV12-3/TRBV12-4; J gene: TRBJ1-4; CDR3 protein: CASSSSGQAAEKLFF
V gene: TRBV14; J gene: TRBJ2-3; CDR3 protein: CASSQDRVRGRPPDTQYF
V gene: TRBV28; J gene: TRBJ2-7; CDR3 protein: CASSSPAGQFNYEQYF
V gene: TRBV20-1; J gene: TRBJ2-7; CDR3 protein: CSAPPDRGSNEQYF
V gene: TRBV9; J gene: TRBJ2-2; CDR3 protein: CASSVAVVTGELFF
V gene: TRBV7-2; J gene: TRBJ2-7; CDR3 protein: CASSATMVYEQYF
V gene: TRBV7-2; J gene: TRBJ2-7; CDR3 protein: CASTSAYEQYF
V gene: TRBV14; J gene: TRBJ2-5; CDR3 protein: CASSQDWQETQYF
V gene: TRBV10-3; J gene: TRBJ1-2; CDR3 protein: CAIKSGENYGYTF
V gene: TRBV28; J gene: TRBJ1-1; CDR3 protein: CASSSPGRAGTEAFF
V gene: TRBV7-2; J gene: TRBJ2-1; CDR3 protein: CASSLVADTYNEQFF
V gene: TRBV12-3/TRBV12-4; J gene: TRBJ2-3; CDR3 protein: CASKGEAGSQYF
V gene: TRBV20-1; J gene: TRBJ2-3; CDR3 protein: CSAGLAGGADTQYF
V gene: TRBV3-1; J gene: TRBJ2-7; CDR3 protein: CASSYETGNYEQYF
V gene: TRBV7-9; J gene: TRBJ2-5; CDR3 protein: CASSLALGYNEQYF
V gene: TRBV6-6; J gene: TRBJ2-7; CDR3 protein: CASSGSGTGGYEQYF